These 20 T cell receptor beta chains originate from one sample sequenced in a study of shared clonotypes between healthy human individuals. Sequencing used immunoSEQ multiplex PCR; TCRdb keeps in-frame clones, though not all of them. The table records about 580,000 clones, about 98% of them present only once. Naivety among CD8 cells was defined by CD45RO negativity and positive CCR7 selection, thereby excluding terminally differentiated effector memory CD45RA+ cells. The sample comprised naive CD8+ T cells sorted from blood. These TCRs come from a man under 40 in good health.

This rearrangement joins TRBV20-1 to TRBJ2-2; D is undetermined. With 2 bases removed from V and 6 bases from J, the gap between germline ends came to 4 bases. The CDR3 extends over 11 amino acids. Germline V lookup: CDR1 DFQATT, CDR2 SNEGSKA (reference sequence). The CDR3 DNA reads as TGCAGTGCTAGAAGGGCCGGGGAGCTGTTTTTT. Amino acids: CSARRAGELFF.

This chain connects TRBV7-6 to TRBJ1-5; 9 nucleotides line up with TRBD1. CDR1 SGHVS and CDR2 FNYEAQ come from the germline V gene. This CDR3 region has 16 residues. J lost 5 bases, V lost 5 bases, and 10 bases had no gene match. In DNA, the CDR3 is TGTGCCAGCAGCCCTTTGGGACAGGGCTCGGATCAGCCCCAGCATTTT. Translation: CASSPLGQGSDQPQHF.

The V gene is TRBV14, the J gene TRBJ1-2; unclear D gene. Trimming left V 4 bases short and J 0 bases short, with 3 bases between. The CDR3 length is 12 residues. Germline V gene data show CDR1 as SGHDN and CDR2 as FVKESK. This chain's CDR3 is CASSPANYGYTF. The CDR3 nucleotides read TGTGCCAGCAGCCCGGCTAACTATGGCTACACCTTC. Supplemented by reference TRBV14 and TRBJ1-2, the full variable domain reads EAGVTQFPSHSVIEKGQTVTLRCDPISGHDNLYWYRRVMGKEIKFLLHFVKESKQDESGMPNNRFLAERTGGTYSTLKVQPAELEDSGVYFCASSPANYGYTFGSGTRLTVV.

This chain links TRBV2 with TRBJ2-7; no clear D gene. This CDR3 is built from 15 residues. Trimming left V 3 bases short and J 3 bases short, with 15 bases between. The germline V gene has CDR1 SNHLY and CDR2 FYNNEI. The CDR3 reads CASSDLERMNYEQYF. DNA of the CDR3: TGTGCCAGCAGTGACTTAGAACGGATGAACTACGAGCAGTACTTC.

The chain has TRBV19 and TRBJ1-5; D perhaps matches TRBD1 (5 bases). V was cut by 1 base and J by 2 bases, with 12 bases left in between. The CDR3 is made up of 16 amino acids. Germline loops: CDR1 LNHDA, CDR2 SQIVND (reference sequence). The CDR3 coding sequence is TGTGCCAGTAGTATAGGGCGGGGCGGCGGCAATCAGCCCCAGCATTTT. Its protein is CASSIGRGGGNQPQHF.

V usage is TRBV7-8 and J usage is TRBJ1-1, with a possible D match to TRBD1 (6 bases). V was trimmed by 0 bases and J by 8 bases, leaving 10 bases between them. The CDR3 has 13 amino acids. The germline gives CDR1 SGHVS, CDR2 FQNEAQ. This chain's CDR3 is CASSLAGGREAFF. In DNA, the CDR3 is TGTGCCAGCAGCTTAGCAGGGGGGAGGGAAGCTTTCTTT.

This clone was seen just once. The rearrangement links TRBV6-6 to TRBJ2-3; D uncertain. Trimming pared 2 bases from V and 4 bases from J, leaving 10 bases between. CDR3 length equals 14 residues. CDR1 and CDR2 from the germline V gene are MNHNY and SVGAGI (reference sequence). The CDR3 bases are TGTGCCAGCAGTTACGCTTCCTTGGCAGATACGCAGTATTTT. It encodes CASSYASLADTQYF.

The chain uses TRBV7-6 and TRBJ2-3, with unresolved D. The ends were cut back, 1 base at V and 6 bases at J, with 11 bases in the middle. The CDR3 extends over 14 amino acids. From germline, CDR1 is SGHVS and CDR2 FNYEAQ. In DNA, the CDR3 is TGTGCCAGCAGCTTAGTGCTGCACACCGATACGCAGTATTTT. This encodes CASSLVLHTDTQYF.

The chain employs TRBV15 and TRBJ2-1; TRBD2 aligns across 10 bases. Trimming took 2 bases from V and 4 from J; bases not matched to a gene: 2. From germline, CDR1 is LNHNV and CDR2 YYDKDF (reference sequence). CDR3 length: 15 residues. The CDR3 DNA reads TGTGCCACCAGCAGAATAGCGGGAGGTTACAATGAGCAGTTCTTC. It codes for CATSRIAGGYNEQFF.

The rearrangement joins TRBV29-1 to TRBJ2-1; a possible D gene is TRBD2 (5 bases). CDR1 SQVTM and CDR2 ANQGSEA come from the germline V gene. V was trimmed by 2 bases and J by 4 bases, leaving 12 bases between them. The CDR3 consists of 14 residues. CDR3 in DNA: TGCAGCGTTGAAACCTTAGCGAAGTACAATGAGCAGTTCTTC. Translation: CSVETLAKYNEQFF.

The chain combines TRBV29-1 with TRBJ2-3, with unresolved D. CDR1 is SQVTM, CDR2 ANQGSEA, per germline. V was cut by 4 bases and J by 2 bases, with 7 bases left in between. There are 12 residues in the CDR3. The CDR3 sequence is CSVAPDTDTQYF. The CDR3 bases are TGCAGCGTTGCCCCCGACACAGATACGCAGTATTTT.

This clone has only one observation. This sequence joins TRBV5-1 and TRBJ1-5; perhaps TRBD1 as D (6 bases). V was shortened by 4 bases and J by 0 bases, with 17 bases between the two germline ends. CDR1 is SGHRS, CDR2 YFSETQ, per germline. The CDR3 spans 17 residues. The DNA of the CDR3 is TGCGCCAGCAGCCCCGGGGAACAGGGCTTTAGCAATCAGCCCCAGCATTTT. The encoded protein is CASSPGEQGFSNQPQHF.

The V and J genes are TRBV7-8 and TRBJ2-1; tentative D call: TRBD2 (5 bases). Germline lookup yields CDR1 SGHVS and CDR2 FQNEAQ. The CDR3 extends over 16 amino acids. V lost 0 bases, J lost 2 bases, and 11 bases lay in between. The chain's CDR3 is CASSLAPGIAYNEQFF. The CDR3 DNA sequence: TGTGCCAGCAGCTTAGCGCCCGGGATCGCCTACAATGAGCAGTTCTTC.

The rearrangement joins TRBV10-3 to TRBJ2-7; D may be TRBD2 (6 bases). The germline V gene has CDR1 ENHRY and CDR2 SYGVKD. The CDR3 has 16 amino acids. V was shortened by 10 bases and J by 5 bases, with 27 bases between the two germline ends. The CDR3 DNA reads TGTGCCACTAATGCCCAGTGGTCGGGGGACGGTCACGAGCAGTACTTC. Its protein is CATNAQWSGDGHEQYF.

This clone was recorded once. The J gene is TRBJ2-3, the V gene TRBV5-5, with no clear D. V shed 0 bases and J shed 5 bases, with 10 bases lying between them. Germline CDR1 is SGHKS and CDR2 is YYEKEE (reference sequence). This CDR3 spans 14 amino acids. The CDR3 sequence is CASSLAGAEDTQYF. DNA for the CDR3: TGTGCCAGCAGCTTGGCAGGCGCTGAAGATACGCAGTATTTT.

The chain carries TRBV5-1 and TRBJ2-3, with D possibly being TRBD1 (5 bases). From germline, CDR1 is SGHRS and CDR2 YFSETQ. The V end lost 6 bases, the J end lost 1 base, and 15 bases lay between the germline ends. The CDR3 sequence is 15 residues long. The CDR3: CASTALDIRTDTQYF. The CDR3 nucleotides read TGCGCCAGCACCGCTCTGGACATCCGCACAGATACGCAGTATTTT.

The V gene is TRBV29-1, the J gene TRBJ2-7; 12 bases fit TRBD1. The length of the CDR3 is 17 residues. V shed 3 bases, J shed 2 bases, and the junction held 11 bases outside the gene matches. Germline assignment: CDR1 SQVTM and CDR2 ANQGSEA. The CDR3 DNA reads TGCAGCGTTGAGGCGGGACAGGGGGCTTTTCGGCCCTACGAGCAGTACTTC. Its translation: CSVEAGQGAFRPYEQYF.

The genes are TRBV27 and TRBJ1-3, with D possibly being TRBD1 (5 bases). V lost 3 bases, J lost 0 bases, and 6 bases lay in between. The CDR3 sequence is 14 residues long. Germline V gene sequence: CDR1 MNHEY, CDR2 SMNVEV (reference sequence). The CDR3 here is CASSLTASGNTIYF. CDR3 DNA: TGTGCCAGCAGTTTGACAGCCTCTGGAAACACCATATATTTT.

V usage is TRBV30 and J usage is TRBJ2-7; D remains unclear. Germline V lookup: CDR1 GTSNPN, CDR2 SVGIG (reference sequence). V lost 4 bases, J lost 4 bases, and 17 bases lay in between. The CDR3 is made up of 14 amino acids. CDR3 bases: TGTGCCTGGACCCCGTTGGACCCGCCATACGAGCAGTACTTC. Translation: CAWTPLDPPYEQYF.

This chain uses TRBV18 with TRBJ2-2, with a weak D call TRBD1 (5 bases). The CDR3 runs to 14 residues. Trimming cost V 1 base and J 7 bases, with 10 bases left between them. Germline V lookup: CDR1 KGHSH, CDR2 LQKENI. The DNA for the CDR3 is TGTGCCAGCTCACCACTGTCAGGGCTCGGGGAGCTGTTTTTT. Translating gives CASSPLSGLGELFF.